A selection of T cell receptor beta chains follows, all from one sample in a study of T cells in Graves' hyperthyroidism and ophthalmopathy. Each CDR3 protein is one row after TCRdb ran MiXCR on the multiplex PCR reads. This sample yields 650,000 to 850,000 distinct CDR3 sequences, of which under 20% are seen a single time; roughly a sixth belongs to the top ten. Source material: blood. The origin of the receptors is a woman aged 50 to 65 with Graves' hyperthyroidism that later progressed to Graves' ophthalmopathy. The CDR3 runs from the conserved cysteine through the conserved F or W. A D gene is named only where the DNA matches it firmly. The size of a clone is reported for some rows only, either as once, few or many, or as a class for expanded clones.

V: TRBV20-1
D: TRBD1
J: TRBJ1-1
size: many
CDR3: CSARGLGQQVEAFF
DNA: TGCAGTGCTAGAGGCTTGGGACAGCAAGTTGAAGCTTTCTTT

V: TRBV4-1
D: TRBD1
J: TRBJ1-1
size: -
CDR3: CASSQEQHGTGEIRTEAFF
DNA: TGCGCCAGCAGCCAAGAGCAACACGGGACAGGGGAGATAAGAACTGAAGCTTTCTTT

V: TRBV5-1
D: -
J: TRBJ2-7
size: many
CDR3: CASSLVSQGSYEQYF
DNA: TGCGCCAGCAGCTTGGTGAGCCAGGGCTCCTACGAGCAGTACTTC

V: TRBV7-9
D: -
J: TRBJ1-2
size: many
CDR3: CASSLDLGAGLGYTF
DNA: TGTGCCAGCAGCTTAGACTTAGGGGCGGGTCTTGGCTACACCTTC

V: TRBV7-2
D: -
J: TRBJ1-2
size: -
CDR3: CASSSGVGGYTF
DNA: TGTGCCAGCAGCTCAGGGGTGGGTGGCTACACCTTC

V: TRBV30
D: TRBD1
J: TRBJ1-5
size: few
CDR3: CAWSGGTVDQPQHF
DNA: TGTGCCTGGAGTGGGGGGACAGTAGATCAGCCCCAGCATTTT

V: TRBV6-1
D: TRBD2
J: TRBJ2-1
size: -
CDR3: CASEERGGKSSYNEQFF
DNA: TGTGCCAGCGAGGAGCGGGGGGGGAAAAGCTCCTACAATGAGCAGTTCTTC

V: TRBV5-1
D: -
J: TRBJ2-7
size: many
CDR3: CASSRRGHEQYF
DNA: TGCGCCAGCAGCCGAAGAGGACACGAGCAGTACTTC

V: TRBV6-1
D: TRBD1
J: TRBJ1-2
size: few
CDR3: CASSGLRGPYGYTF
DNA: TGTGCCAGCAGTGGTCTCAGGGGGCCCTATGGCTACACCTTC

V: TRBV7-9
D: -
J: TRBJ1-2
size: many
CDR3: CASSLIPGPNGYGYTF
DNA: TGTGCCAGCAGCTTAATCCCGGGACCTAACGGTTATGGCTACACCTTC

V: TRBV7-9
D: TRBD1
J: TRBJ2-1
size: -
CDR3: CASRRTGDYNEQFF
DNA: TGTGCCAGCAGGAGGACAGGGGATTACAATGAGCAGTTCTTC

V: TRBV30
D: TRBD1
J: TRBJ2-1
size: many
CDR3: CAWKQGADEQFF
DNA: TGTGCCTGGAAACAGGGGGCGGATGAGCAGTTCTTC

V: TRBV6-5
D: -
J: TRBJ2-2
size: -
CDR3: CASSYSGVSWTGELFF
DNA: TGTGCCAGCAGTTACTCTGGGGTCTCGTGGACCGGGGAGCTGTTTTTT

V: TRBV20-1
D: -
J: TRBJ2-3
size: few
CDR3: CSASQNPSTDTQYF
DNA: TGCAGTGCTAGCCAGAATCCTAGCACAGATACGCAGTATTTT

V: TRBV11-2
D: TRBD1
J: TRBJ2-5
size: many
CDR3: CASSLSRTGPETQYF
DNA: TGTGCCAGCAGCCTCTCTCGGACAGGCCCAGAGACCCAGTACTTC

V: TRBV12-5
D: -
J: TRBJ2-1
size: -
CDR3: CASGSERAYNEQFF
DNA: TGTGCTAGTGGTTCGGAGCGGGCCTACAATGAGCAGTTCTTC

V: TRBV9
D: -
J: TRBJ1-1
size: -
CDR3: CASSVGAWTKRVDTEAFF
DNA: TGTGCCAGCAGCGTAGGGGCTTGGACAAAGAGGGTGGACACTGAAGCTTTCTTT

V: TRBV6-5
D: TRBD1
J: TRBJ2-7
size: -
CDR3: CASRRQGSSYEQYF
DNA: TGTGCCAGCAGACGACAGGGGAGCTCCTACGAGCAGTACTTC

V: TRBV20-1
D: TRBD1
J: TRBJ1-1
size: many
CDR3: CSARGQGMYTEAFF
DNA: TGCAGTGCTAGGGGACAGGGGATGTACACTGAAGCTTTCTTT

V: TRBV12-3/TRBV12-4
D: -
J: TRBJ2-3
size: many
CDR3: CASSAQAGDTQYF
DNA: TGTGCCAGCAGTGCGCAGGCGGGAGATACGCAGTATTTT

V: TRBV28
D: TRBD2
J: TRBJ2-1
size: many
CDR3: CASNGGGHVVASSYNEQFF
DNA: TGTGCCAGCAATGGCGGGGGGCACGTTGTAGCCAGCTCCTACAATGAGCAGTTCTTC

V: TRBV19
D: TRBD1
J: TRBJ1-5
size: -
CDR3: CASSIWKGAGQPQHF
DNA: TGTGCCAGTAGTATATGGAAGGGGGCTGGGCAGCCCCAGCATTTT

V: TRBV2
D: -
J: TRBJ1-1
size: many
CDR3: CASSSLNQPNTEAFF
DNA: TGTGCCAGCAGTTCGCTTAACCAGCCGAACACTGAAGCTTTCTTT

V: TRBV3-1
D: TRBD2
J: TRBJ2-5
size: many
CDR3: CASSQEAAGGGETQYF
DNA: TGTGCCAGCAGCCAAGAGGCGGCGGGGGGTGGAGAGACCCAGTACTTC

V: TRBV5-1
D: -
J: TRBJ2-2
size: many
CDR3: CASSLPDGGELFF
DNA: TGCGCCAGCAGCTTGCCGGATGGCGGGGAGCTGTTTTTT

V: TRBV5-6
D: TRBD1
J: TRBJ2-2
size: few
CDR3: CASSWGTGANTGELFF
DNA: TGTGCCAGCAGCTGGGGGACAGGGGCGAACACCGGGGAGCTGTTTTTT

V: TRBV7-9
D: -
J: TRBJ2-7
size: many
CDR3: CASSLDPVYEQYF
DNA: TGTGCCAGCAGCCTAGACCCGGTATACGAGCAGTACTTC

V: TRBV7-9
D: TRBD1
J: TRBJ1-5
size: many
CDR3: CASSPGTGAQPQHF
DNA: TGTGCCAGCAGCCCCGGGACAGGGGCCCAGCCCCAGCATTTT

V: TRBV6-1
D: TRBD1
J: TRBJ2-2
size: few
CDR3: CASSSVDRVYAGELFF
DNA: TGTGCCAGCAGTTCCGTAGACAGGGTTTATGCCGGGGAGCTGTTTTTT

V: TRBV20-1
D: -
J: TRBJ2-3
size: -
CDR3: CSAKQKTSTDTQYF
DNA: TGCAGTGCCAAACAGAAAACTAGCACAGATACGCAGTATTTT

V: TRBV20-1
D: -
J: TRBJ1-4
size: many
CDR3: CSGTLPGNEKLFF
DNA: TGCAGTGGTACACTGCCGGGTAATGAAAAACTGTTTTTT

V: TRBV30
D: TRBD2
J: TRBJ2-1
size: -
CDR3: CASSGTSGDSEEQFF
DNA: TGTGCCTCTTCTGGGACTAGCGGGGATTCCGAGGAGCAGTTCTTC

V: TRBV6-2/TRBV6-3
D: -
J: TRBJ2-5
size: -
CDR3: CASTPRPGLQETQYF
DNA: TGTGCCAGCACTCCGCGCCCAGGGCTACAAGAGACCCAGTACTTC

V: TRBV2
D: TRBD2
J: TRBJ2-1
size: many
CDR3: CASSGGTAIYNEQFF
DNA: TGTGCCAGCAGCGGGGGGACTGCCATCTACAATGAGCAGTTCTTC

V: TRBV12-3/TRBV12-4
D: TRBD2
J: TRBJ2-1
size: -
CDR3: CASSLWASGYNEQFF
DNA: TGTGCCAGCAGTTTGTGGGCTAGCGGGTACAATGAGCAGTTCTTC

V: TRBV4-1
D: -
J: TRBJ1-6
size: -
CDR3: CASSQDGRTNSPLHF
DNA: TGCGCCAGCAGCCAAGATGGCAGAACAAATTCACCCCTCCACTTT

V: TRBV29-1
D: -
J: TRBJ1-1
size: many
CDR3: CSVEVVGSRVDAEAFF
DNA: TGCAGCGTTGAAGTAGTAGGTAGCAGGGTAGACGCTGAAGCTTTCTTT

V: TRBV12-3/TRBV12-4
D: -
J: TRBJ1-1
size: many
CDR3: CASSLQPLVTAFF
DNA: TGTGCCAGCAGTCTCCAACCCCTAGTGACGGCTTTCTTT

V: TRBV2
D: -
J: TRBJ2-3
size: many
CDR3: CACDRGLETPTSTDTQYF
DNA: TGTGCCTGCGACCGGGGACTCGAGACCCCCACTAGCACAGATACGCAGTATTTT

V: TRBV5-1
D: TRBD1
J: TRBJ2-3
size: -
CDR3: CASSRMGQATDTQYF
DNA: TGCGCCAGCAGCCGGATGGGACAGGCCACAGATACGCAGTATTTT

V: TRBV5-1
D: -
J: TRBJ2-7
size: -
CDR3: CASSLGGGFDEQYF
DNA: TGCGCCAGCAGCTTGGGGGGCGGGTTTGACGAGCAGTACTTC

V: TRBV20-1
D: -
J: TRBJ1-2
size: -
CDR3: CSARPPLVTIIGYTF
DNA: TGCAGTGCTAGACCCCCATTAGTGACGATAATTGGCTACACCTTC

V: TRBV19
D: -
J: TRBJ1-5
size: few
CDR3: CASNMHNQTSNQPQHF
DNA: TGTGCCAGTAATATGCACAACCAGACCAGCAATCAGCCCCAGCATTTT

V: TRBV9
D: TRBD1
J: TRBJ2-7
size: many
CDR3: CASSVDRELDEQYF
DNA: TGTGCCAGCAGCGTCGACAGGGAACTCGACGAGCAGTACTTC

V: TRBV12-3/TRBV12-4
D: -
J: TRBJ1-5
size: many
CDR3: CASSPAGTSVGGNQPQHF
DNA: TGTGCCAGCAGTCCTGCCGGGACATCCGTTGGCGGCAATCAGCCCCAGCATTTT

V: TRBV3-1
D: TRBD1
J: TRBJ2-1
size: many
CDR3: CASSLRQGVGNEQFF
DNA: TGTGCCAGCAGCCTACGACAGGGAGTGGGCAATGAGCAGTTCTTC